This T cell receptor (beta chain) is from a study of human thymus T cells. From germline, CDR1 is SGHRS and CDR2 YFSETQ. CDR3 length: 13 amino acids. Trimming shortened V by 5 bases and J by 2 bases, and 10 bases separated the two germline ends. Thymic resections from corrective heart surgery supplied the tissue. Data came from immunoSEQ multiplex PCR; TCRdb stores just in-frame clones and leaves some out. The table shows some 130,000 clones, with around 94% occurring only once. This TCR was sampled from a boy under two years old with a congenital heart defect but otherwise immunologically healthy. The sequenced sample was thymus tissue. V usage is TRBV5-1 and J usage is TRBJ1-1, with D possibly TRBD1 on 6 matching bases. CDR3: CASRQGSNTEAFF. Here the CDR3 DNA reads TGCGCCAGCAGACAGGGTAGCAACACTGAAGCTTTCTTT. Drawing the rest from reference TRBV5-1 and TRBJ1-1, the complete variable domain is KAGVTQTPRYLIKTRGQQVTLSCSPISGHRSVSWYQQTPGQGLQFLFEYFSETQRNKGNFPGRFSGRQFSNSRSEMNVSTLELGDSALYLCASRQGSNTEAFFGQGTRLTVV.